This T cell receptor (beta chain) was identified during a study of blood T cell repertoires in COVID-19 (TCRdb year 2020). Study-level background: Collaborator samples came from the United States, Italy and Spain and covered acute and convalescent phases of COVID-19. The repertoires were released in a freely available public database intended as a resource for research on the immune response to SARS-CoV-2. A de-identified subject ID, COVID-19 status, age in years and sex were almost always included in the sample metadata. The dataset comprised deeply sampled blood TCRbeta repertoires from subjects exposed to, actively infected with, or recovered from COVID-19. Where HLA class I and class II types were available, the types were taken from metadata supplied by the sample provider, not from assay-based typing. The samples were drawn from the first 160 participants of the ongoing ImmuneRACE study and from more than 1,000 subjects provided by 6 global collaborators. The material from the prospective study consisted of cDNA or gDNA derived from T cells, B-cell-depleted T cells, or PBMCs.

TCRbeta CDR3 regions were amplified from genomic DNA using the immunoSEQ Assay, a bias-controlled multiplex PCR. The authors processed their data as follows. The number of nucleated cells in each sample was estimated from the amplification of reference gene primers within the assay. To quantify the absolute abundance of each unique TCRbeta CDR3 rearrangement, sequence reads were collapsed and filtered. For each sample, productive Simpson clonality was calculated by taking the square root of Simpson's diversity index across productive rearrangements. The table comes from immuneACCESS by way of TCRdb, which keeps in-frame sequences with V and J called. Part of the clones is missing from these tables; in studies checked, under half for an unresolved V gene and the rest for unknown reasons. The V and J calls and clone size are taken from that table; D and trimming were inferred from the DNA. This sample gives roughly 200,000 clones in total; roughly 80% of them show up just once. The ten biggest clones cover 12% of the sample.

Notes on this clone: Its target antigen remains unknown. No base quality information exists; no much larger clone differs at one position.

Study-wide conclusions, independent of this receptor: The amount of clinical and demographic metadata varied by source and participant and was provided uncurated.

Enrolling through a virtual design, the prospective study's participants ranged in age from roughly 18 to 89 years and lived across about two dozen United States geographic areas. In the prospective study, participants were assigned to cohorts based on the clinical history participants reported in a screening survey and a study questionnaire. Recovered participants in ImmuneRACE Cohort 3 were defined as having two consecutive negative NP/OP PCR tests, clearance from a healthcare professional, or resolution of symptoms. In the prospective study, whole blood, serum and a nasopharyngeal or oropharyngeal swab were collected from each participant by mobile phlebotomists. Prospective study participants could optionally give additional blood draws and questionnaires over a roughly two-month period. Prospective study blood samples were shipped either frozen or at room temperature before DNA extraction.

There are 14 amino acids in the CDR3, from cysteine to phenylalanine inclusive. CDR3 DNA only is kept here, 42 bases in frame from base 1. CDR1 and CDR2 are drawn from the germline V gene: LGHNA, YSLEER. Trimming takes 4 bases off V and 3 bases off J; junction bases not matched to a gene: 2. What was sequenced was PBMCs or T cells enriched from blood (not recorded which). This TCR came from a man aged 35-49 years who had recovered from COVID-19. The chain joins TRBV4-3 to TRBJ1-1; 10 junctional bases match TRBD1. The CDR3 protein is CASSPGTGDTEAFF. The sequenced DNA: TGCGCCAGCAGCCCCGGGACAGGGGACACTGAAGCTTTCTTT.